These 30 T cell receptor beta chains share one sample of origin, sequenced in a study of cytomegalovirus exposure and HLA in healthy donors. Clones were sequenced by immunoSEQ multiplex PCR, and TCRdb holds only the in-frame ones, with some missing. The table includes about 98,000 clones, 70% to 90% detected once. The sample taken for sequencing was PBMCs. These receptors came from a woman younger than 45 in good health and CMV-seronegative.

This clone was detected a few times. The chain recombines TRBV7-9 with TRBJ1-2, with no clear D. The V gene's germline CDR1 is SEHNR and CDR2 FQNEAQ (reference sequence). The CDR3 covers 16 residues. V lost 7 bases and J lost 1, with 19 bases in between. The CDR3: CASTSETYEDNYGYTF. The CDR3 DNA is TGTGCCAGCACCTCAGAGACGTACGAGGATAACTATGGCTACACCTTC.

The rearrangement uses TRBV19 and TRBJ2-7, with D perhaps matching TRBD2 (6 bases). Germline V gives CDR1 LNHDA, CDR2 SQIVND (reference sequence). V was clipped by 1 base and J by 4 bases, with 8 bases between them. The CDR3 contains 13 residues. The CDR3 loop reads CASSIGAGYEQYF. As DNA, the CDR3 is TGTGCCAGTAGTATAGGAGCGGGTTACGAGCAGTACTTC.

This chain joins TRBV9 and TRBJ2-7; 11 positions match TRBD1. Germline V lookup: CDR1 SGDLS, CDR2 YYNGEE. This CDR3 region has 15 residues. V trimming: 0 bases; J trimming: 6 bases; junction bases outside the gene matches: 5. The CDR3, as DNA: TGTGCCAGCAGCGTAGATCCGGGACAGGGGGTCGAGCAGTACTTC. Amino acid sequence: CASSVDPGQGVEQYF.

A few counts support this clone. J is TRBJ2-1 and V is TRBV7-6, with 8 bases that match TRBD1. Germline V gene lookup returns CDR1 SGHVS and CDR2 FNYEAQ. The CDR3 has 12 residues. The V segment lost 4 bases and the J segment 10 bases; nucleotides outside the gene matches: 3. As DNA, the CDR3 is TGTGCCAGCAGCTCAGGGGGCTGGGAGCAGTTCTTC. This encodes CASSSGGWEQFF.

The chain recombines TRBV7-9 with TRBJ1-1, with 8 bases lining up with TRBD1. CDR3 length: 15 residues. Germline-derived CDR1 and CDR2 are SEHNR and FQNEAQ (reference sequence). After removal of 5 bases from V and 2 bases from J, the junction contained 7 bases not matched to a gene. CDR3 sequence: CASSRPDRGNTEAFF. The CDR3 DNA reads TGTGCCAGCAGCCGACCAGACAGGGGAAACACTGAAGCTTTCTTT.

V is TRBV28 and J is TRBJ1-5; D ambiguous. From germline, CDR1 is MDHEN and CDR2 SYDVKM. The CDR3 has 14 residues. V was cut by 2 bases and J by 3 bases, with 8 bases left in between. As DNA, the CDR3 is TGTGCCAGCAGTTTAGGGCCCGTCAATCAGCCCCAGCATTTT. Its protein product is CASSLGPVNQPQHF.

This clone appeared a single time. The chain links TRBV29-1 to TRBJ1-1; perhaps TRBD1 as D (5 bases). This CDR3 is 14 amino acids long. Germline-derived CDR1 and CDR2 are SQVTM and ANQGSEA. Trimming took off 7 bases at V and 3 bases at J, with 18 bases between the two ends. In DNA, the CDR3 is TGCAGCGCTGACCCAGGGAAAGGGTACACTGAAGCTTTCTTT. It is translated as CSADPGKGYTEAFF.

The chain combines TRBV10-3 with TRBJ1-1; unclear D gene. The ends were cut back, 4 bases at V and 6 bases at J, with 15 bases in the middle. CDR3 length: 14 amino acids. Per the germline V gene, CDR1 is ENHRY and CDR2 is SYGVKD. As DNA, the CDR3 is TGTGCCATCAGTGTTGGACCGGAGGGCGCTGAAGCTTTCTTT. It is translated as CAISVGPEGAEAFF.

The chain is built from TRBV5-4 and TRBJ2-3; TRBD1 aligns across 9 bases. Losses at the gene ends were 6 bases for V and 7 bases for J; bases not matched to a gene: 6. The CDR3 contains 13 residues. Per the germline V gene, CDR1 is SGHNT and CDR2 is YYREEE (reference sequence). The CDR3 nucleotides read TGTGCCAGCACCCCGACAGGGGGACATACGCAGTATTTT. It yields the protein CASTPTGGHTQYF. The full variable domain, in which reference TRBV5-4 and TRBJ2-3 provide the parts outside the CDR3, is ETGVTQSPTHLIKTRGQQVTLRCSSQSGHNTVSWYQQALGQGPQFIFQYYREEENGRGNFPPRFSGLQFPNYSSELNVNALELDDSALYLCASTPTGGHTQYFGPGTRLTVL.

The CDR3 is CASSHRGGETQYF. In DNA, the CDR3 is TGTGCCAGCAGCCACAGGGGGGGCGAGACCCAGTACTTC. This rearrangement joins TRBV5-4 to TRBJ2-5, with D maybe TRBD1 (8 bases). Trimming took 4 bases from V and 5 from J, leaving 12 bases between them. The CDR3 length is 13 residues. Germline-derived CDR1 and CDR2 are SGHNT and YYREEE (reference sequence).

This rearrangement joins TRBV14 to TRBJ2-5; D gene unclear. The CDR3 spans 13 residues. Trimming removed 5 bases from V and 5 bases from J, with 12 bases in between. Germline CDR1 reads SGHDN; CDR2 reads FVKESK. DNA of the CDR3: TGTGCCAGCAGCGCCCACTTGAGGGAGACCCAGTACTTC. This codes for CASSAHLRETQYF. Full variable domain (rest looked up from reference TRBV14 and TRBJ2-5): EAGVTQFPSHSVIEKGQTVTLRCDPISGHDNLYWYRRVMGKEIKFLLHFVKESKQDESGMPNNRFLAERTGGTYSTLKVQPAELEDSGVYFCASSAHLRETQYFGPGTRLLVL.

The chain links TRBV9 to TRBJ1-2; D gene ambiguous. This CDR3 has 14 residues. The germline gives CDR1 SGDLS, CDR2 YYNGEE. Trimming took 4 bases from V and 8 from J, leaving 18 bases between them. CDR3 in DNA: TGTGCCAGCAGCCCCAAAGAACGGGCGGGCGGCTACACCTTC. Protein product: CASSPKERAGGYTF.

The chain couples TRBV7-6 to TRBJ1-3; D ambiguous. Between the trimmed V and J ends, which lost 4 bases and 0 bases, there was a span of 13 bases. Germline-derived CDR1 and CDR2 are SGHVS and FNYEAQ. The CDR3 is 16 amino acids. As DNA, the CDR3 is TGTGCCAGCAGCTCCAGGCCCGGGGACTCTGGAAACACCATATATTTT. This codes for CASSSRPGDSGNTIYF.

The chain combines TRBV14 with TRBJ2-1, with TRBD2 matching over 13 bases. Trimming removed 3 bases from V and 6 bases from J; junction bases left unmatched: 8. The CDR3 totals 17 residues. Germline assignment: CDR1 SGHDN and CDR2 FVKESK. The CDR3 sequence: CASSHLTGLAGANEQFF. The CDR3 DNA reads as TGTGCCAGCAGCCACCTGACCGGACTAGCGGGGGCCAATGAGCAGTTCTTC.

The chain carries TRBV7-2 and TRBJ1-1; 7 bases align to TRBD1. The germline V gene encodes CDR1 SGHTA and CDR2 FQGNSA. The junction had 2 bases not matched to a gene; V was cut back by 5 bases and J by 8 bases. This CDR3 is 11 amino acids long. CDR3 sequence: CASSMGQEAFF. In nucleotides, the CDR3 is TGTGCCAGCAGCATGGGACAGGAAGCTTTCTTT.

This clone was recorded only once. The genes are TRBV7-6 and TRBJ2-1; 8 bases line up with TRBD1. The CDR3 length is 16 residues. Germline loops: CDR1 SGHVS, CDR2 FNYEAQ. J lost 4 bases, V lost 5 bases, and 10 bases had no gene match. Here the CDR3 reads CASSPLGGTGYNEQFF. The CDR3 DNA reads as TGTGCCAGCAGCCCGTTAGGCGGGACAGGATACAATGAGCAGTTCTTC.

This chain links TRBV27 with TRBJ2-1; D is unresolved. The CDR3 length is 15 residues. The V end was cut by 3 bases, the J end by 0 bases, with 9 bases between. CDR1 and CDR2 from the germline V gene are MNHEY and SMNVEV (reference sequence). For the CDR3, the DNA is TGTGCCAGCAGTTTTTCCAGGTTCTCCTACAATGAGCAGTTCTTC. Translated: CASSFSRFSYNEQFF.

This clone was counted only a few times. The gene calls are TRBV28 and TRBJ1-1; TRBD1 aligns across 8 bases. V lost 3 bases and J lost 10; bases outside the gene matches: 10. Per germline, CDR1 MDHEN and CDR2 SYDVKM. The CDR3 has 14 amino acids. The CDR3 DNA is TGTGCCAGCAGTTTCCCAGGGGGCTCCGGGGGAGCTTTCTTT. It yields the protein CASSFPGGSGGAFF.

The gene calls are TRBV5-5 and TRBJ1-2; 9 bases fit TRBD1. This CDR3 has 15 residues. Trimming took 2 bases from V and 8 from J; bases not matched to a gene: 10. The germline V gene has CDR1 SGHKS and CDR2 YYEKEE (reference sequence). This chain's CDR3 is CASSLTGTGTGGYTF. CDR3 bases: TGTGCCAGCAGCTTAACCGGGACAGGGACGGGGGGCTACACCTTC.

To note about this clone: The sample holds other DNA sequences that translate to the same CDR3. The J gene is TRBJ1-4, the V gene TRBV21-1; TRBD1, the D gene given by the table, was not confirmed from the DNA. TRBV21-1 is listed as a pseudogene. There are 14 residues in the CDR3. This CDR3 is CASSKDRGNEKLFF. CDR3 DNA: TGTGCCAGCAGCAAGGACAGGGGTAATGAAAAACTGTTTTTT.

This chain links TRBV28 with TRBJ1-2, with TRBD1 as a possible D gene (5 bases). Deletions cut 5 bases from V and 7 bases from J, with 14 bases between. Germline V gene lookup returns CDR1 MDHEN and CDR2 SYDVKM. This CDR3 contains 13 residues. CDR3 in DNA: TGTGCCAGCAGTGGGACGGGGGTAGGTGGCTACACCTTC. Residues: CASSGTGVGGYTF.

This clone turned up a few times. V is TRBV11-2 and J is TRBJ2-1; 8 bases map to TRBD1. V lost 5 bases to trimming and J lost 10 bases; unmatched junction nucleotides: 7. This CDR3 is 13 amino acids long. CDR1 and CDR2 (germline): SGHAT, FQNNGV. This CDR3 reads CASSPSRTGEQFF. In DNA, the CDR3 is TGTGCCAGCAGCCCCTCCCGGACAGGGGAGCAGTTCTTC.

The chain is built from TRBV18 and TRBJ1-2; D is unresolved. Germline values: CDR1 KGHSH, CDR2 LQKENI. Trimming took off 3 bases at V and 4 bases at J, with 9 bases between the two ends. The CDR3 totals 13 residues. The CDR3 region has the DNA TGTGCCAGCTCACCCTACAGAGCCTATGGCTACACCTTC. It is translated as CASSPYRAYGYTF.

This clone was detected only once. The chain has TRBV9 and TRBJ1-3; D is uncertain. The V end was cut by 0 bases, the J end by 0 bases, with 4 bases between. The CDR3 is made up of 14 amino acids. Germline lookup yields CDR1 SGDLS and CDR2 YYNGEE. This chain's CDR3 is CASSVGLSGNTIYF. Written as DNA, the CDR3 is TGTGCCAGCAGCGTAGGACTCTCTGGAAACACCATATATTTT.

This chain joins TRBV7-3 and TRBJ2-2; TRBD2 matches 12 bases. This CDR3 is built from 18 residues. The V gene end was trimmed by 2 bases and the J gene end by 4 bases; junction bases not matched to a gene: 8. CDR1 and CDR2 from the germline V gene are SGHTA and FQGTGA. The CDR3 is CASSLVASGRGSTGELFF. In DNA, the CDR3 is TGTGCCAGCAGCTTAGTAGCTAGCGGGAGGGGGAGCACCGGGGAGCTGTTTTTT.

The chain couples TRBV18 to TRBJ2-1; TRBD1 agrees at 9 bases. Unmatched junction bases numbered 19, after V lost 3 bases and J lost 7 bases. The CDR3 has 19 residues. CDR1 KGHSH and CDR2 LQKENI come from the germline V gene. The CDR3 protein is CASSPAGLDRGRVRNEQFF. CDR3 DNA: TGTGCCAGCTCACCTGCTGGACTCGACAGGGGGAGAGTGCGAAATGAGCAGTTCTTC.

The chain employs TRBV15 and TRBJ1-2; D unclear. Between the trimmed V and J ends, which lost 8 bases and 4 bases, there was a span of 8 bases. Germline assignment: CDR1 LNHNV and CDR2 YYDKDF (reference sequence). The CDR3 runs to 11 residues. The CDR3 sequence: CATRETYGYTF. The CDR3 DNA sequence: TGTGCCACCCGGGAAACCTATGGCTACACCTTC.

V and J are TRBV29-1 and TRBJ2-3; TRBD1 matches 7 bases. Germline-derived CDR1 and CDR2 are SQVTM and ANQGSEA. The CDR3 consists of 14 residues. Germline trimming cut 6 bases from V and 0 bases from J; bases unmatched to any gene: 6. The DNA for the CDR3 is TGCAGCGTCGGAACAGGGGCTAGCACAGATACGCAGTATTTT. It yields the protein CSVGTGASTDTQYF.

The rearrangement joins TRBV5-1 to TRBJ2-7; 7 nucleotides align to TRBD2. Germline V gives CDR1 SGHRS, CDR2 YFSETQ. V lost 3 bases, J lost 2 bases, and 14 bases stayed unmatched. The CDR3 spans 17 residues. The CDR3 loop is CASSSPPGTTSTYEQYF. DNA for the CDR3: TGCGCCAGCAGCTCCCCGCCAGGGACTACATCAACCTACGAGCAGTACTTC.

The V and J genes are TRBV6-4 and TRBJ2-7; 8 bases are shared with TRBD2. V trimming: 0 bases; J trimming: 4 bases; junction bases outside the gene matches: 8. Germline V gene data show CDR1 as MRHNA and CDR2 as SNTAGT. The CDR3 sequence is 16 residues long. This CDR3 reads CASSDSSKRESYEQYF. The CDR3 bases are TGTGCCAGCAGTGACTCGAGCAAGCGGGAGAGTTACGAGCAGTACTTC.